Below are 22 T cell receptor beta chains sequenced from a single sample in a study of blood T cell repertoires in COVID-19. This table comes from immunoSEQ multiplex PCR, and its TCRdb copy is limited to in-frame clones, with some not included. The sample holds 100,000 to 150,000 clones; around 81% are singletons and the top ten take about a sixth. The sequenced sample was peripheral blood. These receptors were collected from a man aged 25 to 40 with COVID-19, enrolled during active disease.

Comments on this clone: The junction departs from germline at one end; a sequencing error may be responsible. The chain joins TRBV12-3 or TRBV12-4 to TRBJ2-5; possible D gene TRBD2, 5 bases. The length of the CDR3 is 12 residues. Here the CDR3 DNA reads TGTGCCAGCAGCCTCACATCCCGGTCTAGCAACTTC. It codes for CASSLTSRSSNF.

The chain uses TRBV24-1 and TRBJ2-5, with 11 bases matching TRBD2. The V gene's germline CDR1 is KGHDR and CDR2 SFDVKD. V gave up 1 base and J gave up 2 bases; unmatched junction bases: 5. The CDR3 extends over 17 amino acids. The chain's CDR3 is CATSDFGTSGLQETQYF. The CDR3, as DNA: TGTGCCACCAGTGATTTTGGGACTAGCGGATTACAAGAGACCCAGTACTTC.

CDR3 DNA: TGTGCCAGCAGTTTGGATACAGGGGTCAGTATTGGTTATCCGAACACTGAAGCTTTCTTT. It translates to CASSLDTGVSIGYPNTEAFF. The chain couples TRBV28 to TRBJ1-1, with 7 bases aligning to TRBD1. Trimming at V came to 3 bases and at J to 1 base, leaving 20 bases not matched to a gene. CDR1 MDHEN and CDR2 SYDVKM come from the germline V gene. The CDR3 is made up of 20 amino acids.

The chain has TRBV7-9 and TRBJ1-4, with D possibly TRBD1 on 6 matching bases. V was shortened by 1 base and J by 0 bases, with 12 bases between the two germline ends. CDR3 length: 17 residues. The germline CDR1 and CDR2 sequences are SEHNR and FQNEAQ (reference sequence). CDR3 region: CASSLGQGISTNEKLFF. The DNA for the CDR3 is TGTGCCAGCAGCTTAGGGCAGGGGATTTCAACTAATGAAAAACTGTTTTTT.

V is TRBV28 and J is TRBJ2-3; 9 bases map to TRBD2. Germline CDR1 and CDR2: MDHEN and SYDVKM. J gave up 2 bases and V 2 bases, and 11 bases lay outside the gene matches. This CDR3 has 18 amino acids. The CDR3 DNA is TGTGCCAGCAGTTTAGGCAATGTAGCGGGGGAGTCCACAGATACGCAGTATTTT. Protein: CASSLGNVAGESTDTQYF.

The chain's CDR3 is CASSFPTSGRRETQYF. The DNA for the CDR3 is TGTGCCAGCAGTTTTCCCACTAGCGGGAGAAGGGAGACCCAGTACTTC. The chain is built from TRBV28 and TRBJ2-5, with 11 bases that match TRBD2. The CDR3 is 16 residues long. V shed 3 bases and J 5 bases; nucleotides not matched to a gene: 8. Germline CDR1 reads MDHEN; CDR2 reads SYDVKM.

This clone was detected a few times. The rearrangement joins TRBV7-9 to TRBJ2-7; 7 bases fit TRBD2. The V gene end was trimmed by 5 bases and the J gene end by 0 bases; junction bases not matched to a gene: 10. The germline CDR1 and CDR2 sequences are SEHNR and FQNEAQ (reference sequence). The CDR3 is made up of 16 amino acids. This chain's CDR3 is CASSDEIRDYSYEQYF. The CDR3 nucleotides are TGTGCCAGCAGCGACGAAATCCGGGACTACTCCTACGAGCAGTACTTC.

The chain carries TRBV28 and TRBJ2-1, with D maybe TRBD1 (6 bases). CDR1 is MDHEN, CDR2 SYDVKM, per germline. The V and J ends lost 5 bases and 10 bases respectively, with 12 bases between them. This CDR3 contains 12 residues. This chain's CDR3 is CASSIGQTEQFF. CDR3 bases: TGTGCCAGCAGTATTGGACAGACAGAGCAGTTCTTC.

V gene TRBV10-3 combines with J gene TRBJ2-5; TRBD2 matches 8 bases. The junction had 4 bases not matched to a gene; V was cut back by 0 bases and J by 1 base. CDR3 size: 16 residues. Germline values: CDR1 ENHRY, CDR2 SYGVKD. CDR3 region: CAISESTSGVQETQYF. The CDR3 DNA is TGTGCCATCAGTGAGTCAACTAGCGGAGTCCAAGAGACCCAGTACTTC.

The V call is TRBV7-3, the J call TRBJ1-6; maybe TRBD1 (6 bases). Germline V gene lookup returns CDR1 SGHTA and CDR2 FQGTGA. V was trimmed by 8 bases and J by 2 bases, leaving 7 bases between them. This CDR3 spans 13 amino acids. The CDR3 coding sequence is TGTGCCAGCGGGACAACCTATAATTCACCCCTCCACTTT. This sequence encodes CASGTTYNSPLHF.

The chain couples TRBV29-1 to TRBJ1-1; no definite D call. CDR3 length: 12 amino acids. The V end lost 4 bases, the J end lost 0 bases, and 6 bases lay between the germline ends. Germline V CDR1 and CDR2: SQVTM, ANQGSEA. The CDR3 bases are TGCAGCGTTGTGTTCATGAACACTGAAGCTTTCTTT. Protein sequence: CSVVFMNTEAFF.

This clone was seen a handful of times. This chain connects TRBV18 to TRBJ1-1; TRBD1 agrees at 8 bases. V trimming: 6 bases; J trimming: 0 bases; junction bases outside the gene matches: 9. The CDR3 is 16 amino acids. Looked up from germline, CDR1 is KGHSH and CDR2 is LQKENI. CDR3 residues: CASSQTGVGMNTEAFF. In DNA form, the CDR3 reads TGTGCCAGCTCTCAGACAGGGGTGGGGATGAACACTGAAGCTTTCTTT.

This sequence joins TRBV7-9 and TRBJ2-1; 8 nucleotides align to TRBD2. The CDR3 contains 17 residues. The V segment lost 5 bases and the J segment 9 bases; nucleotides outside the gene matches: 18. The germline V gene has CDR1 SEHNR and CDR2 FQNEAQ (reference sequence). CDR3 DNA: TGTGCCAGCAGCACCCAAGTGGTACCCGGGGGGGGTGGTGAGCAGTTCTTC. Its translation: CASSTQVVPGGGGEQFF. Using reference TRBV7-9 and TRBJ2-1 for the parts outside the CDR3, the full variable domain is DTGVSQNPRHKITKRGQNVTFRCDPISEHNRLYWYRQTLGQGPEFLTYFQNEAQLEKSRLLSDRFSAERPKGSFSTLEIQRTEQGDSAMYLCASSTQVVPGGGGEQFFGPGTRLTVL.

The gene calls are TRBV12-3 or TRBV12-4 and TRBJ2-1; D unresolved. This CDR3 region has 12 residues. The V and J ends lost 7 bases and 8 bases respectively, with 12 bases between them. The CDR3 DNA is TGTGCCAGCACCCAGACTGTGGATGAGCAGTTCTTC. Protein sequence: CASTQTVDEQFF.

The chain carries TRBV6-4 and TRBJ2-1, with 7 bases matching TRBD2. Germline CDR1 and CDR2: MRHNA and SNTAGT. Trimming cost V 6 bases and J 10 bases; bases outside gene matches: 9. The CDR3 is 13 amino acids. The CDR3 loop reads CASSPTSVSEQFF. CDR3 DNA: TGTGCCAGCAGCCCCACTAGCGTCAGCGAGCAGTTCTTC.

This clone was seen once. V gene TRBV28 combines with J gene TRBJ2-7; the D gene is possibly TRBD1 (6 bases). The germline V gene has CDR1 MDHEN and CDR2 SYDVKM. V lost 6 bases and J 2 bases, leaving 14 bases between the germline ends. The CDR3 contains 14 residues. This chain's CDR3 is CASRITGSTYEQYF. For the CDR3, the DNA is TGTGCCAGCAGGATTACAGGGAGTACCTACGAGCAGTACTTC.

V and J are TRBV6-4 and TRBJ2-3; 9 positions match TRBD2. This CDR3 spans 16 amino acids. Germline values: CDR1 MRHNA, CDR2 SNTAGT. J lost 2 bases, V lost 0 bases, and 3 bases had no gene match. In DNA form, the CDR3 reads TGTGCCAGCAGTGACTCGGGGACTAGCCCCACAGATACGCAGTATTTT. Amino acids: CASSDSGTSPTDTQYF.

In this sample, this clone turned up a few times. V gene TRBV18 combines with J gene TRBJ2-2; TRBD1 agrees at 7 bases. Trimming removed 4 bases from V and 3 bases from J; junction bases left unmatched: 5. Germline lookup yields CDR1 KGHSH and CDR2 LQKENI. This CDR3 region has 15 residues. The DNA for the CDR3 is TGTGCCAGCTCACTGAGGACAGGAGACACCGGGGAGCTGTTTTTT. It yields the protein CASSLRTGDTGELFF.

This chain uses TRBV11-3 with TRBJ2-5; a weak D match, TRBD2 (5 bases). The CDR3 runs to 14 residues. The V and J ends lost 1 base and 2 bases respectively, with 8 bases between them. The V gene's germline CDR1 is SGHNT and CDR2 YENEEA. In DNA form, the CDR3 reads TGTGCCAGCAGCTTAGCGGGGAAACAAGAGACCCAGTACTTC. Protein product: CASSLAGKQETQYF.

This clone appeared a few times. The chain carries TRBV6-6 and TRBJ1-2; TRBD1 matches 7 bases. Germline V gene sequence: CDR1 MNHNY, CDR2 SVGAGI (reference sequence). Losses at the gene ends were 8 bases for V and 7 bases for J; bases not matched to a gene: 13. The CDR3 runs 14 residues. The DNA for the CDR3 is TGTGCCAGCCGCTCCGGGACAGAATTGTTTGGCTACACCTTC. It yields the protein CASRSGTELFGYTF.

V and J are TRBV11-3 and TRBJ1-6; unclear D gene. CDR3 length equals 17 residues. Germline V gene sequence: CDR1 SGHNT, CDR2 YENEEA. Trimming left V 2 bases short and J 1 base short, with 12 bases between. The CDR3 sequence is CASSLRSPGSYNSPLHF. The CDR3 bases are TGTGCCAGCAGCTTAAGGTCCCCGGGGTCCTATAATTCACCCCTCCACTTT.

The chain uses TRBV5-4 and TRBJ1-2; no definite D call. The CDR3 runs 15 residues. Germline V gives CDR1 SGHNT, CDR2 YYREEE (reference sequence). Trimming left V 0 bases short and J 2 bases short, with 11 bases between. The CDR3 coding sequence is TGTGCCAGCAGCTTGGAAGGAAACAGCAACTATGGCTACACCTTC. Translated, it gives CASSLEGNSNYGYTF.